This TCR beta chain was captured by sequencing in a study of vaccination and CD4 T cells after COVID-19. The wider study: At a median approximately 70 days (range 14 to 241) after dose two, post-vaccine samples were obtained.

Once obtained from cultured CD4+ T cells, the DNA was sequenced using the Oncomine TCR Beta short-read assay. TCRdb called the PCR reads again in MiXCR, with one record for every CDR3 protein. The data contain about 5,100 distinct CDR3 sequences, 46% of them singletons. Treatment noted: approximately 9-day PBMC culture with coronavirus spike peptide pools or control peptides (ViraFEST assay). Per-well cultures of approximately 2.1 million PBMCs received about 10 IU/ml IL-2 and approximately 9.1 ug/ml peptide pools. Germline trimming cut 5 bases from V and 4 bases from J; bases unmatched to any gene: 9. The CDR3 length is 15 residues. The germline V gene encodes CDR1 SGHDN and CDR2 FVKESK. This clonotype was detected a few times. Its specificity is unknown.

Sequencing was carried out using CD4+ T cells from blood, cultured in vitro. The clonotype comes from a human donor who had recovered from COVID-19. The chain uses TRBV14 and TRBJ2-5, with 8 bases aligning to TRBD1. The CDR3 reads CASSGRGQGGETQYF. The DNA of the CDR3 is TGTGCCAGCAGCGGTAGAGGACAGGGTGGAGAGACCCAGTACTTC.